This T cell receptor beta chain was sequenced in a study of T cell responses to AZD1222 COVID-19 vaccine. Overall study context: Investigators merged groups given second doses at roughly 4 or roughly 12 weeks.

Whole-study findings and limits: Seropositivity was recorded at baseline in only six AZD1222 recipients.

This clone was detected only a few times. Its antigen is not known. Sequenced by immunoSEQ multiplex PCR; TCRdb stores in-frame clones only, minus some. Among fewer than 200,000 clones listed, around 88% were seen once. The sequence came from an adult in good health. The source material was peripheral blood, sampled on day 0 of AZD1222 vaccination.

The CDR3 nucleotides are TGTGCCAGCAGCTTGGGACTAGCGGCACAAGAGACCCAGTACTTC. It codes for CASSLGLAAQETQYF. This chain connects TRBV7-9 to TRBJ2-5; 11 positions match TRBD2. Trimming took 3 bases from V and 2 from J; bases not matched to a gene: 2. The CDR3 has 15 amino acids. Germline CDR1 SEHNR, CDR2 FQNEAQ (reference sequence). Drawing the rest from reference TRBV7-9 and TRBJ2-5, the complete variable domain is DTGVSQNPRHKITKRGQNVTFRCDPISEHNRLYWYRQTLGQGPEFLTYFQNEAQLEKSRLLSDRFSAERPKGSFSTLEIQRTEQGDSAMYLCASSLGLAAQETQYFGPGTRLLVL.